This TCR beta chain originates from a study of T cell responses to AZD1222 COVID-19 vaccine. Study-level findings and limits: Just a handful of people given AZD1222 tested seropositive at baseline. Researchers took repertoire samples only after the peak T cell response had come.

The method was immunoSEQ multiplex PCR; TCRdb's version includes in-frame clones alone and lacks a portion of them. The sample consists of roughly 180,000 clones, approximately 94% of them appearing once. Germline V lookup: CDR1 SGHTA, CDR2 FQGNSA. The germline V and J ends were trimmed by 2 bases and 6 bases, with 10 bases remaining between them. This CDR3 is 14 amino acids long. Note on this clone: Antigen: not known.

The starting material was peripheral blood, obtained on day 0 of AZD1222 vaccination. The TCR originated in an adult in good health. This chain connects TRBV7-2 to TRBJ2-2; no clear D gene. The CDR3 sequence is CASSLRGNAGELFF. As DNA, the CDR3 is TGTGCCAGCAGCTTAAGAGGCAACGCCGGGGAGCTGTTTTTT.